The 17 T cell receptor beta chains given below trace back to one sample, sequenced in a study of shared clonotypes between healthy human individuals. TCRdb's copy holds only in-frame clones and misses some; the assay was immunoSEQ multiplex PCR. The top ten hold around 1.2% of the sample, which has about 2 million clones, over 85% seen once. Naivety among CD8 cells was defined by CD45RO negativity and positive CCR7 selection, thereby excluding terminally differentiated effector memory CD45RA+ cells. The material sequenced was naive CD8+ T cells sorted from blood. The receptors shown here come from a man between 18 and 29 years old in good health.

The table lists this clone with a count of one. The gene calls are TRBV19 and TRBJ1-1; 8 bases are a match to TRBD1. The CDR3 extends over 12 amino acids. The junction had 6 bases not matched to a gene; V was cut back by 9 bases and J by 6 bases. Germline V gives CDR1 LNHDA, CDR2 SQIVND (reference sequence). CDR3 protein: CASLGQAAEAFF. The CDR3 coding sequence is TGTGCCAGCTTGGGACAGGCGGCTGAAGCTTTCTTT.

The CDR3 DNA is TGTGCCAGCAGTTTAGGAGGGGGAAATTACGAGCAGTACTTC. Translation: CASSLGGGNYEQYF. The chain uses TRBV28 and TRBJ2-7, with D perhaps assigned TRBD1 or TRBD2 (6 bases each). V shed 2 bases and J shed 4 bases, with 12 bases lying between them. CDR1 is MDHEN, CDR2 SYDVKM, per germline. This CDR3 is built from 14 residues. Based on the CDR3 plus reference TRBV28 and TRBJ2-7, the full variable domain is DVKVTQSSRYLVKRTGEKVFLECVQDMDHENMFWYRQDPGLGLRLIYFSYDVKMKEKGDIPEGYSVSREKKERFSLILESASTNQTSMYLCASSLGGGNYEQYFGPGTRLTVT.

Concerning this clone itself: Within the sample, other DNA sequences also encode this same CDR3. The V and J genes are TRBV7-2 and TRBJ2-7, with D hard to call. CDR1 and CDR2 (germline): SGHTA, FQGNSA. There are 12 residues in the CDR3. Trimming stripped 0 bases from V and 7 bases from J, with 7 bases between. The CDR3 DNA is TGTGCCAGCAGCTTAGCTGGGCGGGAGCAGTACTTC. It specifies CASSLAGREQYF. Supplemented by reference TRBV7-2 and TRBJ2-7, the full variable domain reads GAGVSQSPSNKVTEKGKDVELRCDPISGHTALYWYRQSLGQGLEFLIYFQGNSAPDKSGLPSDRFSAERTGGSVSTLTIQRTQQEDSAVYLCASSLAGREQYFGPGTRLTVT.

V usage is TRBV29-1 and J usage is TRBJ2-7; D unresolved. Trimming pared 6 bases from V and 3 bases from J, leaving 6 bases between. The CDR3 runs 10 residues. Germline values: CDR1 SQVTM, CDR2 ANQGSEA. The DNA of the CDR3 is TGCAGCGTCACCGACTACGAGCAGTACTTC. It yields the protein CSVTDYEQYF.

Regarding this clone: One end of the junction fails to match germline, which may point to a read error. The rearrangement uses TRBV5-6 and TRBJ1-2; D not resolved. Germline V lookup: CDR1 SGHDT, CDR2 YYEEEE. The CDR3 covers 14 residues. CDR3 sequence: CASSLDGIDYDYTF. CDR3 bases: TGTGCCAGCAGCTTGGACGGGATAGACTATGACTACACCTTC.

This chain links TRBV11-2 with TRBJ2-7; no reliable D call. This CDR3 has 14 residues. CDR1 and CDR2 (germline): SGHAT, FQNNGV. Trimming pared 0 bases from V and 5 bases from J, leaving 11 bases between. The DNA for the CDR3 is TGTGCCAGCAGCTTAGATACGGCTTCCCACGAGCAGTACTTC. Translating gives CASSLDTASHEQYF.

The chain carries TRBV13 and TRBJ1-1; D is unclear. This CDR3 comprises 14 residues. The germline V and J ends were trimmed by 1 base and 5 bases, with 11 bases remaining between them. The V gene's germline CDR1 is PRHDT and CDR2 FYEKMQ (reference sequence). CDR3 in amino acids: CASSLEYGRTEAFF. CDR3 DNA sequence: TGTGCCAGCAGCTTAGAGTACGGACGGACTGAAGCTTTCTTT.

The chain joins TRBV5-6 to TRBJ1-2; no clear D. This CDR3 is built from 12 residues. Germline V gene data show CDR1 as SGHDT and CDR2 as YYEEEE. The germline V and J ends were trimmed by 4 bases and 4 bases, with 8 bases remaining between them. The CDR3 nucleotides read TGTGCCAGCAGCGCCGACACCTATGGCTACACCTTC. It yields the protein CASSADTYGYTF.

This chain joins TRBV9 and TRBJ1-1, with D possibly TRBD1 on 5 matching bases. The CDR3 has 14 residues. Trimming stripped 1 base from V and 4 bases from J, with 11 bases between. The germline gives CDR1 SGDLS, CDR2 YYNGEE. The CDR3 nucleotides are TGTGCCAGCAGCGTACCTGGGACGGGCACTGAAGCTTTCTTT. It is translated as CASSVPGTGTEAFF.

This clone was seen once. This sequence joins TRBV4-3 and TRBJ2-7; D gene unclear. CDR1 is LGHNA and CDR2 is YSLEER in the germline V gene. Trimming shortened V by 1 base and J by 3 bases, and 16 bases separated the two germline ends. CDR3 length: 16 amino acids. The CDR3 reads CASSQVGRNPIYEQYF. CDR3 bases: TGCGCCAGCAGCCAAGTTGGACGGAACCCCATCTACGAGCAGTACTTC.

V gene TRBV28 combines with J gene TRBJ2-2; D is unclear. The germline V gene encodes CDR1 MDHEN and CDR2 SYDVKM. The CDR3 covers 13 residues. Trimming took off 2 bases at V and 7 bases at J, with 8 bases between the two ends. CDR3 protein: CASSLVPDGELFF. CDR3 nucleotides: TGTGCCAGCAGTTTAGTACCCGACGGGGAGCTGTTTTTT.

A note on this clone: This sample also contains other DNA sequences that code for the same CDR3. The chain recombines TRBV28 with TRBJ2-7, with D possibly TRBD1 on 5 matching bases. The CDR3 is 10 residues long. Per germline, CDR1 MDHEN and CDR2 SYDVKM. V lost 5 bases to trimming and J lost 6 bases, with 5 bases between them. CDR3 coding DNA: TGTGCCAGCAGTGACAGCGAGCAGTACTTC. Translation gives CASSDSEQYF.

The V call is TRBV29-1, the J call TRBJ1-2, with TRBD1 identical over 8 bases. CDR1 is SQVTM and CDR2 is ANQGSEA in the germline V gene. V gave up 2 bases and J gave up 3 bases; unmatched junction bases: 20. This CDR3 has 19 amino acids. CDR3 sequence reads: CSVESFAGGNYIEDYGYTF. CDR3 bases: TGCAGCGTTGAAAGTTTTGCAGGGGGCAACTATATTGAAGACTATGGCTACACCTTC.

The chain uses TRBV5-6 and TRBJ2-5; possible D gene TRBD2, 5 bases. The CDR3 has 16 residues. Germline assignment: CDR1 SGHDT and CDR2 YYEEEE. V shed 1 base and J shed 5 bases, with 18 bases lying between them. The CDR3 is CASSLRSSWSLETQYF. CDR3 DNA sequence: TGTGCCAGCAGCTTGAGGTCTAGCTGGAGCTTGGAGACCCAGTACTTC.

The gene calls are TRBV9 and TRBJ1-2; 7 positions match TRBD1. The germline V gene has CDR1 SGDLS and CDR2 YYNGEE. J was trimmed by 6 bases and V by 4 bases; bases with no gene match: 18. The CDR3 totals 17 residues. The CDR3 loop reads CASSPGTVFTDLNGYTF. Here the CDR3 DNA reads TGTGCCAGCAGCCCCGGGACAGTTTTTACCGACTTGAATGGCTACACCTTC.

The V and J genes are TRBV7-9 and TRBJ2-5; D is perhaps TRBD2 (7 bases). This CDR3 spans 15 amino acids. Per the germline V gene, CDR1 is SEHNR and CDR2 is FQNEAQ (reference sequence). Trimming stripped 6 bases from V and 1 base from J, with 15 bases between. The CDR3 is CASRTPGEGQETQYF. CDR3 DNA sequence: TGTGCCAGCAGGACTCCAGGGGAGGGCCAAGAGACCCAGTACTTC.

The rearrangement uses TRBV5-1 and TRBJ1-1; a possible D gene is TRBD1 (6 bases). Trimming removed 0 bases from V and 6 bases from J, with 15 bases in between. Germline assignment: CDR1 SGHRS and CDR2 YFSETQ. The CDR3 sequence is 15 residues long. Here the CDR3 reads CASSLEGGVWAEAFF. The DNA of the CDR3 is TGCGCCAGCAGCTTGGAGGGGGGCGTCTGGGCTGAAGCTTTCTTT.